This TCR beta chain was obtained from a study of Ad26.COV2.S vaccination and SARS-CoV-2 variants (dated by TCRdb to the early 2020s). With respect to the entire study: The specificity and breadth of SARS-CoV-2-reactive T cell receptors after Ad26.COV2.S vaccination were assessed by TCRbeta repertoire sequencing. A total of around 32 samples were included in the TCR-sequenced set, comprising around 19 Ad26.COV2.S vaccine recipients, 5 placebo recipients and 8 SARS-CoV-2 convalescent individuals.

According to the study, the label for this sample's time point signals: individuals recovered from natural SARS-CoV-2 infection. About this clone itself: Its antigen is not yet known. No per-base quality is available; no much larger clone lies one base away.

The immunoSEQ Assay was used to sequence TCRbeta CDR3 regions. After extraction, genomic DNA underwent amplification by bias-controlled multiplex PCR, followed by high-throughput sequencing. The authors' analysis ran thus. To quantify the absolute abundance of each unique TCRbeta CDR3 region, sequences were collapsed and filtered. T cell fraction was estimated by normalizing TCRbeta template counts to usable DNA, with usable DNA measured through amplification of reference genes found in all nucleated cells. Repertoire TCRs were annotated as SARS-CoV-2-specific when V gene, CDR3 amino acid sequence and J gene were exactly matched to a known reactive TCR set. The reference SARS-CoV-2 TCR set was derived from MIRA and filtered for enrichment in COVID-19-positive ImmuneCODE repertoires, a step that removed public or cross-reactive TCRs. Using the MIRA antigens, annotated TCRs were further analysed by specific ORF or by position within an ORF. Breadth was defined as annotated unique rearrangements over total unique productive rearrangements; depth was the summed frequency of those rearrangements. Group comparisons of TCR breadth used two-sided Wilcoxon rank-sum tests. TCRdb carries this immuneACCESS record with in-frame sequences only. Its versions omit some clonotypes, under half of them owing to an unresolved V gene in the studies checked, with the rest unexplained. V, J and clone size are those of that table, while D and trimming were read from the DNA. This sample lists around 100,000 clones; about 78% were detected once. The top ten clones comprise roughly 17% of the sample.

The paper's findings and limits, for the study overall: Vaccine and placebo recipients had comparable non-spike TCR breadth, which fits with the vaccine containing only spike. After vaccination, substantial breadth of spike-specific CD8+ and CD4+ T cell responses was reported. According to the authors, total T cell responses may have been underestimated by the TCR breadth and depth analyses. Ad26.COV2.S recipients had higher spike-specific TCR breadth than placebo recipients (P = 0.0014).

There are 14 amino acids in the CDR3, from cysteine to phenylalanine inclusive. The only DNA kept is the CDR3, 42 bases in frame from the first base. CDR1 is given as LGHDT and CDR2 as YNNKEL, both from the germline V gene (reference sequence). Trimming costs V 4 bases and J 7 bases, and their ends lie 16 bases apart. The TCR was taken from a human donor who had recovered from COVID-19. The sequencing here drew on peripheral blood, taken after recovery from COVID-19. The rearranged chain carries TRBV3-1 (or the pseudogene TRBV3-2) and TRBJ2-5; the D call is tentative, TRBD1 or TRBD2, as each matches 5 bases. The CDR3 loop reads CASSPGTERGTQYF. The sequenced DNA: TGTGCCAGCAGCCCCGGGACGGAAAGAGGGACCCAGTACTTC.